Below, 9 T cell receptor beta chains from the same sample are listed, as sequenced in a study of T-cell memory formation after mild COVID-19. TCRdb reanalysed the 5' RACE reads using MiXCR and keeps one entry per CDR3 protein. The sample carries about 560,000 distinct CDR3 sequences, roughly 21% recorded once. The material sequenced was PBMCs or a T cell subset sorted from them (not recorded which). Every receptor here comes from an adult woman who had mild COVID-19 (a few samples of this study predate the infection). Cell type and time point are not known.

This clonotype has a handful of counts. The gene calls are TRBV30 and TRBJ1-1; the D is unclear. CDR3 size: 14 residues. Germline V gives CDR1 GTSNPN, CDR2 SVGIG (reference sequence). The CDR3 DNA reads TGTGGGCCATTGGCCGTCTACGGGAACACTGAAGCTTTCTTT. This encodes CGPLAVYGNTEAFF.

Remarks on this clonotype: One end of the junction varies from germline; a read error may be responsible. The chain combines TRBV28 with TRBJ2-1; TRBD2 might be the D (5 bases). From germline, CDR1 is MDHEN and CDR2 SYDVKM. The CDR3 loop spans 13 amino acids. The CDR3 loop is CASKDSLRNEQFF. CDR3 coding DNA: TGTGCCAGCAAGGACTCCCTCCGCAATGAACAGTTCTTC.

The chain employs TRBV7-8 and TRBJ1-5, with D possibly being TRBD1 (5 bases). V shed 1 base and J shed 7 bases, with 11 bases lying between them. Germline V lookup: CDR1 SGHVS, CDR2 FQNEAQ. This CDR3 has 14 amino acids. The CDR3 DNA follows: TGTGCCAGCAGCTTAGGCAGGGCGCTGCAGCCCCAGCATTTT. As protein: CASSLGRALQPQHF.

The table lists this clonotype with a few counts. The chain couples TRBV20-1 to TRBJ2-7; D possibly matches TRBD1 or TRBD2 (5 bases each). Trimming left V 8 bases short and J 6 bases short, with 26 bases between. Germline loops: CDR1 DFQATT, CDR2 SNEGSKA (reference sequence). CDR3 length equals 15 residues. CDR3 DNA: TGCAGTACTCCCAACCGGGACCTCGACGCCCCCGAGCAGTACTTC. Translating gives CSTPNRDLDAPEQYF.

This clonotype was counted between two and nine times. The chain uses TRBV3-1 and TRBJ2-7, with D tentatively TRBD2 (6 bases). CDR3 size: 11 residues. CDR1 and CDR2 from the germline V gene are LGHDT and YNNKEL (reference sequence). CDR3 in DNA: TGTGGGTGGCGGGGAGCCTACGAGCAGTACTTC. It is translated as CGWRGAYEQYF.

This sequence joins TRBV5-1 and TRBJ2-1; 9 nucleotides match TRBD1. The CDR3 totals 16 residues. With V trimmed by 0 bases and J by 2 bases, 3 bases remained unmatched. Germline lookup yields CDR1 SGHRS and CDR2 YFSETQ. The CDR3 DNA sequence: TGCGCCAGCAGCTTGGCCTGGGACAGGGCCTACAATGAGCAGTTCTTC. Translated, it gives CASSLAWDRAYNEQFF.

There are many counts of this clonotype. The chain couples TRBV29-1 to TRBJ2-4; 7 nucleotides align to TRBD1. The germline CDR1 and CDR2 sequences are SQVTM and ANQGSEA. The trim removed 8 bases at V and 1 base at J, leaving 23 bases unmatched. This CDR3 has 19 amino acids. The CDR3 reads CSIQTGIGVGPLAKNIQYF. In DNA, the CDR3 is TGCAGCATCCAGACAGGGATAGGTGTGGGTCCGTTGGCCAAAAACATTCAGTACTTC.

J is TRBJ2-5 and V is TRBV24-1, with 8 nucleotides matching TRBD1. Germline loops: CDR1 KGHDR, CDR2 SFDVKD. J was trimmed by 4 bases and V by 3 bases; bases with no gene match: 6. This CDR3 comprises 15 residues. In nucleotides, the CDR3 is TGTGCCACCAGTGATGGGGACAGGACGGGAGAGACCCAGTACTTC. Its translation: CATSDGDRTGETQYF.

V gene TRBV9 combines with J gene TRBJ2-1; TRBD2 agrees at 8 bases. The CDR3 is 15 amino acids. Germline V CDR1 and CDR2: SGDLS, YYNGEE. V shed 5 bases, J shed 8 bases, and the junction held 12 bases outside the gene matches. The CDR3, as DNA: TGTGCCAGCAGACCACCGGGACTAGATCGAGATGAGCAGTTCTTC. Protein: CASRPPGLDRDEQFF.